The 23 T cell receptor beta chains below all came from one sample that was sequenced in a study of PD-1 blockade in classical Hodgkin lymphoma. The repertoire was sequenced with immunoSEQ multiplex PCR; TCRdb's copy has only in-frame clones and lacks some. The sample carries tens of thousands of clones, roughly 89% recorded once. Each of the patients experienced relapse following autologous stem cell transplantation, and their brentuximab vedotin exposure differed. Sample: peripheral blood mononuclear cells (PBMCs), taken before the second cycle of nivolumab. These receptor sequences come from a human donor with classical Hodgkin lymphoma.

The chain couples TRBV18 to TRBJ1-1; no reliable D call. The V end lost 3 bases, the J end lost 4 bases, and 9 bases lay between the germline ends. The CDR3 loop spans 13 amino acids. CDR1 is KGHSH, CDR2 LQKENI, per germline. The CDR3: CASSPRPGTEAFF. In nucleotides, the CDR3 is TGTGCCAGCTCACCCCGACCCGGCACTGAAGCTTTCTTT.

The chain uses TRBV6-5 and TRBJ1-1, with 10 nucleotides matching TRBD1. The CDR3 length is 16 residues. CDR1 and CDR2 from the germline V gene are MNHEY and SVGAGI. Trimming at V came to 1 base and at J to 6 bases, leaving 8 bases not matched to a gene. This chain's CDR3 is CASSYLGGQGRSEAFF. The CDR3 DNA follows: TGTGCCAGCAGTTACTTGGGGGGACAGGGGAGATCTGAAGCTTTCTTT.

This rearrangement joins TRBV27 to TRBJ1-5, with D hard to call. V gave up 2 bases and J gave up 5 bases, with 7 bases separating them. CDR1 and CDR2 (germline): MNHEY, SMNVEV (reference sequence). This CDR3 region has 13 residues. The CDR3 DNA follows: TGTGCCAGCAGTTTAGGGAAGGATCAGCCCCAGCATTTT. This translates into CASSLGKDQPQHF.

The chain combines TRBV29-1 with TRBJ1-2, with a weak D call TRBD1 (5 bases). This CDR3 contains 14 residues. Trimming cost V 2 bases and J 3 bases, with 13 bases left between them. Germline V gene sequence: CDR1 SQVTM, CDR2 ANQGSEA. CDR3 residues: CSVEKGGEHYGYTF. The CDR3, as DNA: TGCAGCGTTGAAAAGGGAGGGGAGCACTATGGCTACACCTTC.

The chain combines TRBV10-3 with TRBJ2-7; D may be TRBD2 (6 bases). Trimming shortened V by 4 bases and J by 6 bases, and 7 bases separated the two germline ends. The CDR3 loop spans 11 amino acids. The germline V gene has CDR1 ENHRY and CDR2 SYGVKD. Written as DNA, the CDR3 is TGTGCCATCAGTGGGGGAGGCGAGCAGTACTTC. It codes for CAISGGGEQYF.

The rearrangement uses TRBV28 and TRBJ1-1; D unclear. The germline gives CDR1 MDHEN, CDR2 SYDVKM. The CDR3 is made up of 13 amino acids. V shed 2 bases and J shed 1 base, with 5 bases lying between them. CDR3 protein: CASSLMGNTEAFF. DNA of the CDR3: TGTGCCAGCAGTTTAATGGGGAACACTGAAGCTTTCTTT.

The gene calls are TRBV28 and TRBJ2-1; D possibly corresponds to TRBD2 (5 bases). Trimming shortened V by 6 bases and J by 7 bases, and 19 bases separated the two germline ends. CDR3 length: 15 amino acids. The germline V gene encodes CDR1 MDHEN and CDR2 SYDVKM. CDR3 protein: CASSLGARRGNEQFF. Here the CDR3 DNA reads TGTGCCAGCAGCCTTGGTGCCCGGCGAGGGAATGAGCAGTTCTTC.

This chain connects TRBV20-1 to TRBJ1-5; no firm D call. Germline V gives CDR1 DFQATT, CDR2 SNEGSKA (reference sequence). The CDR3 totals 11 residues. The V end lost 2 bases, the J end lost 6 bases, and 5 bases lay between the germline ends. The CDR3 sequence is CSARFGQPQHF. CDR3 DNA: TGCAGTGCTAGATTCGGTCAGCCCCAGCATTTT.

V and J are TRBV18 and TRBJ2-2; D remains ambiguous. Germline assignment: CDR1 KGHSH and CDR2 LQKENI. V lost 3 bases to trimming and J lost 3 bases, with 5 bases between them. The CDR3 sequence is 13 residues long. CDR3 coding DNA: TGTGCCAGCTCACCGACTGACACCGGGGAGCTGTTTTTT. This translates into CASSPTDTGELFF.

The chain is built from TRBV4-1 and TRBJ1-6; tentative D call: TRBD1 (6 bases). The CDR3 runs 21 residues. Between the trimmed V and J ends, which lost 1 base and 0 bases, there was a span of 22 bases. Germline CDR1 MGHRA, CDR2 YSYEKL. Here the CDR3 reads CASSQGEQVLRGSSYNSPLHF. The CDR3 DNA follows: TGCGCCAGCAGCCAAGGAGAACAGGTTCTCAGGGGAAGCTCCTATAATTCACCCCTCCACTTT.

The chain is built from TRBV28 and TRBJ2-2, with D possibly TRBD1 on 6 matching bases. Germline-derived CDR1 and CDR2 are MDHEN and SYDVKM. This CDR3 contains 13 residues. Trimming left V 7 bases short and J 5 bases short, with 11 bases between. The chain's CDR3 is CASTPRGTGELFF. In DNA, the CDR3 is TGTGCCAGCACCCCTAGGGGGACCGGGGAGCTGTTTTTT. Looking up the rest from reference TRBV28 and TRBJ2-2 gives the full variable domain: DVKVTQSSRYLVKRTGEKVFLECVQDMDHENMFWYRQDPGLGLRLIYFSYDVKMKEKGDIPEGYSVSREKKERFSLILESASTNQTSMYLCASTPRGTGELFFGEGSRLTVL.

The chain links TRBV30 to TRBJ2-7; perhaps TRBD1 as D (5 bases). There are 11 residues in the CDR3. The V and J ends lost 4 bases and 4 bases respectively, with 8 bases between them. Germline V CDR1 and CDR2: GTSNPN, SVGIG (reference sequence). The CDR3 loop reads CAWKAGYEQYF. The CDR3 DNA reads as TGTGCCTGGAAGGCAGGGTACGAGCAGTACTTC.

CDR3 DNA: TGTGCCAGCAGTGAAGCGGACAGAATCCTCACAGATACGCAGTATTTT. It translates to CASSEADRILTDTQYF. The chain recombines TRBV6-1 with TRBJ2-3, with D tentatively TRBD1 (6 bases). CDR1 is MNHNS and CDR2 is SASEGT in the germline V gene. The V gene lost 0 bases and the J gene lost 2 bases, with 12 bases spanning the gap. The length of the CDR3 is 16 residues.

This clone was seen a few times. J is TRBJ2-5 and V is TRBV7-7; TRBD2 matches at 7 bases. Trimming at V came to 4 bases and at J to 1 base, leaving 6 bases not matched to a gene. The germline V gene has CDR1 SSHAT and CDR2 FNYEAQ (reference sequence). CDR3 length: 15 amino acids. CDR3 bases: TGTGCCAGCAGCTCCGGGAGGACTGGCCAAGAGACCCAGTACTTC. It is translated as CASSSGRTGQETQYF.

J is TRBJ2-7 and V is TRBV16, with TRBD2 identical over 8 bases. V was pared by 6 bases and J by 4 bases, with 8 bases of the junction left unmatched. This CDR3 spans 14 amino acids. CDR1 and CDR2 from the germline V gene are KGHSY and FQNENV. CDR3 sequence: CASSRLARGYEQYF. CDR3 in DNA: TGTGCCAGCAGTCGACTAGCGCGGGGTTACGAGCAGTACTTC.

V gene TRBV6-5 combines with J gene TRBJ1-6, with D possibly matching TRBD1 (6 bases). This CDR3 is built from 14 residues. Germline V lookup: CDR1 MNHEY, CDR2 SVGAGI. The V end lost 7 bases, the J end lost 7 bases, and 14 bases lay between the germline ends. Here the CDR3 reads CASKEDRTNSPLHF. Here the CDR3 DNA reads TGTGCCAGCAAGGAGGACAGAACCAATTCACCCCTCCACTTT.

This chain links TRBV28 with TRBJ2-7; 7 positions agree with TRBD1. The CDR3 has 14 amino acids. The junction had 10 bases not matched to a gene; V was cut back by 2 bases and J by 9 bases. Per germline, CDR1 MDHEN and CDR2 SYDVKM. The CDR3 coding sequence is TGTGCCAGCAGTTTAACGAACGAGGGACAGAGGCAGTACTTC. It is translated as CASSLTNEGQRQYF.

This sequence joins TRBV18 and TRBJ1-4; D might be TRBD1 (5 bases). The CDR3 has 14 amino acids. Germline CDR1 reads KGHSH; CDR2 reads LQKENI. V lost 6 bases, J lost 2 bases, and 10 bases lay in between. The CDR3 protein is CASSRDRTNEKLFF. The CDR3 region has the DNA TGTGCCAGCTCGCGGGACCGCACTAATGAAAAACTGTTTTTT.

CDR3 residues: CATSRDSGTGREKLFF. CDR3 DNA sequence: TGTGCCACCAGCAGAGATAGTGGGACAGGGAGGGAAAAACTGTTTTTT. The chain joins TRBV15 to TRBJ1-4, with TRBD1 identical over 9 bases. The CDR3 loop spans 16 amino acids. Germline-derived CDR1 and CDR2 are LNHNV and YYDKDF (reference sequence). The junction had 7 bases not matched to a gene; V was cut back by 0 bases and J by 8 bases.

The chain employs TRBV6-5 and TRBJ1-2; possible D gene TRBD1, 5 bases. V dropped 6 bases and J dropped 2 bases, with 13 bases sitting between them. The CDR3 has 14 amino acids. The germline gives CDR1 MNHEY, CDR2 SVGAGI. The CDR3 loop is CASSPWQGNYGYTF. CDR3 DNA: TGTGCCAGCAGCCCCTGGCAGGGCAACTATGGCTACACCTTC.

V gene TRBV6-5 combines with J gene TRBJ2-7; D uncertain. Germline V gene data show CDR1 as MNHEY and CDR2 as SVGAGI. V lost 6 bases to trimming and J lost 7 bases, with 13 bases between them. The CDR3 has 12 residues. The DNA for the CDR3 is TGTGCCAGCAGCCTCGGACCGTTGGAGCAGTACTTC. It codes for CASSLGPLEQYF.

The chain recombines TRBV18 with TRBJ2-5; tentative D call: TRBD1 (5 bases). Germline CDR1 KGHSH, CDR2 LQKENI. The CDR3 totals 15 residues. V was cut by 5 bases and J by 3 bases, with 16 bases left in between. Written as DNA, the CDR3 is TGTGCCAGCTCAACAATCAGTGACAGAAAAGAGACCCAGTACTTC. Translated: CASSTISDRKETQYF.

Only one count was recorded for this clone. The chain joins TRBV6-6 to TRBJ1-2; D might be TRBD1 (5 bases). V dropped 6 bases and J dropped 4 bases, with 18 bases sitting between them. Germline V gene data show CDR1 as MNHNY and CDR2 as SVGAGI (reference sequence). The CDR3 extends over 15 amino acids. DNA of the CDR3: TGTGCCAGCAGGTCATTAAGGGACGGGGTCTATGGCTACACCTTC. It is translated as CASRSLRDGVYGYTF.